This TCR beta chain was captured in a study of cytomegalovirus exposure and HLA in healthy donors. The study, taken as a whole, reports: Equally common other TCR beta chains were less clonally expanded than HLA-associated ones, a later analysis found. Across donors, sequencing depth was assumed by presence/absence analyses to be roughly uniform.

Vbeta (60) and Jbeta (13) primers were used in the PCR. Original methodology: In a later analysis, some 80 million unique TCR beta chains included roughly 11 million shared by two or more donors. Only in-frame clones appear in the TCRdb table, and some are missing; sequencing was by immunoSEQ multiplex PCR. V, J and clone size were drawn from that table, and D and trimming were deduced from the DNA. The listing contains roughly 64,000 clones. The CDR3 is 15 residues long. Germline CDR1 LGHNA, CDR2 YNFKEQ. The V end lost 1 base, the J end lost 0 bases, and 7 bases lay between the germline ends. About this clone: Antigen: not known.

This receptor was identified in a woman aged 18-29 years in good health and CMV-seronegative. The sequenced material came from PBMCs. The chain combines TRBV4-2 with TRBJ1-5; D is uncertain. CDR3 DNA: TGTGCCAGCAGCCAAGGCCAGTATAGCAATCAGCCCCAGCATTTT. Amino acid sequence: CASSQGQYSNQPQHF.